This T cell receptor (beta chain) was captured in a study of cytomegalovirus exposure and HLA in healthy donors. Study-wide results and caveats: In an earlier analysis, in some 500 donors, most V segments appeared productive either ~90% or ~30% of the time.

As concerns this clone: The antigen remains undetermined.

PCR used 60 Vbeta primers and 13 Jbeta primers. Repertoires were generated with immunoSEQ multiplex PCR, while TCRdb's copy carries only in-frame clones and drops some. Recorded for this sample: 170,000 or so clones. V trimming: 7 bases; J trimming: 1 base; junction bases outside the gene matches: 3. Germline V gene data show CDR1 as MNHNS and CDR2 as SASEGT. The CDR3 spans 14 residues. The rearrangement uses TRBV6-1 and TRBJ2-3; 9 nucleotides align to TRBD2. This clonotype was obtained from a man in his thirties or forties in good health and CMV-seronegative. Sequences were obtained from PBMCs. The CDR3 protein is CASMTSGGTDTQYF. The CDR3 DNA is TGTGCCAGCATGACTAGCGGCGGCACAGATACGCAGTATTTT.